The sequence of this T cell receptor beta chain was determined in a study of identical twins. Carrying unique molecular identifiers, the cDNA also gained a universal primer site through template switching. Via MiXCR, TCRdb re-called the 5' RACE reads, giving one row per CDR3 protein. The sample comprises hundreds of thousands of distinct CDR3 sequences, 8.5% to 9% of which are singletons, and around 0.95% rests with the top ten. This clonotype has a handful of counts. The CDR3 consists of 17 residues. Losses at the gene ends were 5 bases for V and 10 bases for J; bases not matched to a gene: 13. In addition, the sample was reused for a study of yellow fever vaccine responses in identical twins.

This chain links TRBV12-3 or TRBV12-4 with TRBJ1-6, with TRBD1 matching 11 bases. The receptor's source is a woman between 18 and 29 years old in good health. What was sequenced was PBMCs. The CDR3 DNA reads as TGTGCCAGCAGTCGGTGGACAGGGGGCCGGTATAGCTCACCCCTCCACTTT. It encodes CASSRWTGGRYSSPLHF.